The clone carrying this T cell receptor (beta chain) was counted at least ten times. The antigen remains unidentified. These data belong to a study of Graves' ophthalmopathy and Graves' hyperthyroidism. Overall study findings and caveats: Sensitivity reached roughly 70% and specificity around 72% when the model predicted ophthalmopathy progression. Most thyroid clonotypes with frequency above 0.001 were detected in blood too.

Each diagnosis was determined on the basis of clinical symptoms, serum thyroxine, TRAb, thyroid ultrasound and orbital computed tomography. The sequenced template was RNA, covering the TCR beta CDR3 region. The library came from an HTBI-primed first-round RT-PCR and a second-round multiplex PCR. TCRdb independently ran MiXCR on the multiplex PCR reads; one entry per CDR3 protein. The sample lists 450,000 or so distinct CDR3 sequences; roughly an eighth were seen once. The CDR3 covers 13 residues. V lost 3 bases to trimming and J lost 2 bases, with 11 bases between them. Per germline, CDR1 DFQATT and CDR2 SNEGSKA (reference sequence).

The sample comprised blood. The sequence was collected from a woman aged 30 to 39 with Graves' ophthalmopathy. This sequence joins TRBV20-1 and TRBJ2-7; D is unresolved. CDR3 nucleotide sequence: TGCAGTGCTAGTAGGGTCGGAACCTACGAGCAGTACTTC. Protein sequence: CSASRVGTYEQYF.